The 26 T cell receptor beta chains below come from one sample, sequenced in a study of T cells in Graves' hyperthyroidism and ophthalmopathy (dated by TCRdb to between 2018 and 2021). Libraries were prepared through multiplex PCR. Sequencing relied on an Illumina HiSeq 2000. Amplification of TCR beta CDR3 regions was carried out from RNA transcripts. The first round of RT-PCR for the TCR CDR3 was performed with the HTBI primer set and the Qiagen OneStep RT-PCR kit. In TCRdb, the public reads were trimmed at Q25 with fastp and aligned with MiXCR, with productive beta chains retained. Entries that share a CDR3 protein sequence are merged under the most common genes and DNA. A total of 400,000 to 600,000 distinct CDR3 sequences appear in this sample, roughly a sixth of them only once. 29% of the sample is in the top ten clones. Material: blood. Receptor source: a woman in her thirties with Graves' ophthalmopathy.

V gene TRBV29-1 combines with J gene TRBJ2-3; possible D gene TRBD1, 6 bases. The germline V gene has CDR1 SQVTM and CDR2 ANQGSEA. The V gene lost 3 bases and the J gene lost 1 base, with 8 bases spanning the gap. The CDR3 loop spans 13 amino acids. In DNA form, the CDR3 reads TGCAGCGTTGAGAAGGGGGGCACAGATACGCAGTATTTT. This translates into CSVEKGGTDTQYF.

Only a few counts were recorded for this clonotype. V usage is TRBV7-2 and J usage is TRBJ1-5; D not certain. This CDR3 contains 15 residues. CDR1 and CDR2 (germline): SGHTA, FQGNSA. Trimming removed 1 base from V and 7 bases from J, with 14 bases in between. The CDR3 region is CASSLVSAMGQPQHF. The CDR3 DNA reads TGTGCCAGCAGCTTAGTTTCGGCCATGGGGCAGCCCCAGCATTTT. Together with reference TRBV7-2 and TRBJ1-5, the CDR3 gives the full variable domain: GAGVSQSPSNKVTEKGKDVELRCDPISGHTALYWYRQSLGQGLEFLIYFQGNSAPDKSGLPSDRFSAERTGGSVSTLTIQRTQQEDSAVYLCASSLVSAMGQPQHFGDGTRLSIL.

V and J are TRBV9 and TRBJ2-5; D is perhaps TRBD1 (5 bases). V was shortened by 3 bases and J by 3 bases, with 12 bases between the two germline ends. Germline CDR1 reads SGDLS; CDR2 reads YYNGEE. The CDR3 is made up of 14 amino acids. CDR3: CASSAGSGKETQYF. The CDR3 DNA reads TGTGCCAGCAGCGCAGGGTCTGGGAAAGAGACCCAGTACTTC.

The CDR3 here is CASRNFQLAGINEQYF. The CDR3, as DNA: TGTGCCAGCAGGAACTTCCAACTAGCGGGAATCAACGAGCAGTACTTC. The chain joins TRBV7-2 to TRBJ2-7; 10 bases are shared with TRBD2. Germline CDR1 reads SGHTA; CDR2 reads FQGNSA. This CDR3 is 16 amino acids long. The ends lost 6 bases at V and 5 bases at J; junction bases unmatched: 13.

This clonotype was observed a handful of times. Written as DNA, the CDR3 is TGCAGCGTTCCAAGGGGGGATACGCAGTATTTT. It is translated as CSVPRGDTQYF. This chain connects TRBV29-1 to TRBJ2-3, with D perhaps matching TRBD1 (6 bases). Looked up from germline, CDR1 is SQVTM and CDR2 is ANQGSEA. The CDR3 extends over 11 amino acids. Trimming cost V 5 bases and J 6 bases, with 9 bases left between them.

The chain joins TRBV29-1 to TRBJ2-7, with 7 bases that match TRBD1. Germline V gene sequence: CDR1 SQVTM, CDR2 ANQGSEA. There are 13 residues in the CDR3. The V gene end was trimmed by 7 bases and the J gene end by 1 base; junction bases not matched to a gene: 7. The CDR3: CSGRDSTSYEQYF. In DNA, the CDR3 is TGCAGCGGCCGGGACAGTACTTCCTACGAGCAGTACTTC.

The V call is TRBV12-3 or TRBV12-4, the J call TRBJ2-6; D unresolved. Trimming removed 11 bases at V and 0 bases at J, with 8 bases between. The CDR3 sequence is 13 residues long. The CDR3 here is CASPDSGANVLTF. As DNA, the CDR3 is TGTGCCTCACCAGACTCTGGGGCCAACGTCCTGACTTTC.

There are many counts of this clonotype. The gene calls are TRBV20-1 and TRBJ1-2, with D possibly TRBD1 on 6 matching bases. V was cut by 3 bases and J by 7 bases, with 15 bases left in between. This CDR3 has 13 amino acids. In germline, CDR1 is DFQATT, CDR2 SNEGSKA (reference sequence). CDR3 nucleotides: TGCAGTGCTAGTTACCTCGGGGGCGGTGGCTACACCTTC. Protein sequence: CSASYLGGGGYTF.

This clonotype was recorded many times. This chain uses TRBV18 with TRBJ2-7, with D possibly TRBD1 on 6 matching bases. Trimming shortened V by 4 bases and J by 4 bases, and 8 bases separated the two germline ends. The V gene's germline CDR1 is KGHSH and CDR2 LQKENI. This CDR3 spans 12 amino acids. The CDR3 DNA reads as TGTGCCAGCTCACGACAGGATTACGAGCAGTACTTC. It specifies CASSRQDYEQYF.

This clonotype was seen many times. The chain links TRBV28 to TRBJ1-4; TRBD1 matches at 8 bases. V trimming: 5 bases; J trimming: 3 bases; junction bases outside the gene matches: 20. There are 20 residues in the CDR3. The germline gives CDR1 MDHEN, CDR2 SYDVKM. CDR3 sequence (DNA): TGTGCCAGCAGTCCCATCTCAGGGGGCGGTTCACTCTCCGCTAATGAAAAACTGTTTTTT. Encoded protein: CASSPISGGGSLSANEKLFF. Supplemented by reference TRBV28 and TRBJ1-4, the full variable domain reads DVKVTQSSRYLVKRTGEKVFLECVQDMDHENMFWYRQDPGLGLRLIYFSYDVKMKEKGDIPEGYSVSREKKERFSLILESASTNQTSMYLCASSPISGGGSLSANEKLFFGSGTQLSVL.

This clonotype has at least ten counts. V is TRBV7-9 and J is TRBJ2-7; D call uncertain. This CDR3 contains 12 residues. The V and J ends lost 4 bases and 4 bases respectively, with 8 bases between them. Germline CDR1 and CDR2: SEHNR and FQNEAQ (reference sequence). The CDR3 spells CASSSMTYEQYF. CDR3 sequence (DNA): TGTGCCAGCAGCTCGATGACTTACGAGCAGTACTTC.

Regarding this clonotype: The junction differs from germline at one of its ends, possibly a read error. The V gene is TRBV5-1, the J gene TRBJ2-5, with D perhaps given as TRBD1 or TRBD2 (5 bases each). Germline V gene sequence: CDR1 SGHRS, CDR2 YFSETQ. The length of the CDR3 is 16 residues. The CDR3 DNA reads TGTGCCAGCAGCTTGGGACGAATACGGGGTGGGGAGACCCAGTACTTC. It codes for CASSLGRIRGGETQYF.

The CDR3: CASRQQGRHEKLFF. The CDR3 DNA reads TGTGCCAGCAGACAACAGGGGCGTCATGAAAAACTGTTTTTT. This chain uses TRBV12-3 or TRBV12-4 with TRBJ1-4; 7 bases fit TRBD1. V lost 6 bases and J lost 6; bases outside the gene matches: 7. This CDR3 has 14 amino acids.

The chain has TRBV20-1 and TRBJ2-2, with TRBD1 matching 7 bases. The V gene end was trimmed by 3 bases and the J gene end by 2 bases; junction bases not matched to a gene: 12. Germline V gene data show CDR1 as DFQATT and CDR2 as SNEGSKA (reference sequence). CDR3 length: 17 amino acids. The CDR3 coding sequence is TGCAGTGCTAGGAACCCCTGGACAGGCATTAACACCGGGGAGCTGTTTTTT. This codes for CSARNPWTGINTGELFF.

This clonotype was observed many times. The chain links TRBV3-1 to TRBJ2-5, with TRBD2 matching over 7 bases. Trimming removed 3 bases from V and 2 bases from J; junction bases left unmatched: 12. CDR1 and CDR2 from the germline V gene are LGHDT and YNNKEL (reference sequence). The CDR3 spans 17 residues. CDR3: CASSQPSRLAVQETQYF. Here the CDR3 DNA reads TGTGCCAGCAGCCAGCCCTCTAGGCTAGCGGTTCAAGAGACCCAGTACTTC.

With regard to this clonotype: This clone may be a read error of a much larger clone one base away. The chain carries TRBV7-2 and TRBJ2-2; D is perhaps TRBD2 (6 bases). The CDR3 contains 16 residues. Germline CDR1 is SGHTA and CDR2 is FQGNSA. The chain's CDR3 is CASSLSGTKHTGGLFF. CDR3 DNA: TGTGCCAGCAGCTTATCCGGAACGAAACACACCGGGGGGCTGTTTTTT.

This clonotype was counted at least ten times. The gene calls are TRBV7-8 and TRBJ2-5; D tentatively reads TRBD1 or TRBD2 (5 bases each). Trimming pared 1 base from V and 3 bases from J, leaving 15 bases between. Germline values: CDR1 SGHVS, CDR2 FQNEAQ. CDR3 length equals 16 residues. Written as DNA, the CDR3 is TGTGCCAGCAGCTTAGTGTGGTGGGGACGGGAAGAGACCCAGTACTTC. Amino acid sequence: CASSLVWWGREETQYF.

The CDR3 reads CASSQVDTTDTQYF. The CDR3 DNA is TGCGCCAGCAGCCAAGTAGATACCACAGATACGCAGTATTTT. V gene TRBV4-1 combines with J gene TRBJ2-3, with D unresolved. V lost 1 base and J lost 2, with 7 bases in between. From germline, CDR1 is MGHRA and CDR2 YSYEKL. The CDR3 runs to 14 residues.

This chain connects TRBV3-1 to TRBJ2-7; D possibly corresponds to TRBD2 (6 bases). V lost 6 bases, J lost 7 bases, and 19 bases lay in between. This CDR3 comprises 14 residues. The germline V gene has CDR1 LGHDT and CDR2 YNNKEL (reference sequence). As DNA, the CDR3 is TGTGCCAGCAGGGTGGGGATAACCGGGGGTGAGCAGTACTTC. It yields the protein CASRVGITGGEQYF.

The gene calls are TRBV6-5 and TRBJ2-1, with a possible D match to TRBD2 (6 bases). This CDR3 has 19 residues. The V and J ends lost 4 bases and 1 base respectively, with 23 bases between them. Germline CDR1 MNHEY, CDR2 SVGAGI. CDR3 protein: CASSSAAPLGGGSYNEQFF. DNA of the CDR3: TGTGCCAGCAGTTCTGCGGCCCCCCTTGGGGGAGGATCCTACAATGAGCAGTTCTTC.

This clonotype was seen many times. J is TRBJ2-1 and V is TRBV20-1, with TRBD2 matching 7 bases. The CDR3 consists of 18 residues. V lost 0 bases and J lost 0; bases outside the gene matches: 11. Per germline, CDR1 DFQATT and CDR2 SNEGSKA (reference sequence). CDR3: CSARDFGRGGSSYNEQFF. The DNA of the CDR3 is TGCAGTGCTAGAGATTTCGGGCGGGGAGGGAGCTCCTACAATGAGCAGTTCTTC.

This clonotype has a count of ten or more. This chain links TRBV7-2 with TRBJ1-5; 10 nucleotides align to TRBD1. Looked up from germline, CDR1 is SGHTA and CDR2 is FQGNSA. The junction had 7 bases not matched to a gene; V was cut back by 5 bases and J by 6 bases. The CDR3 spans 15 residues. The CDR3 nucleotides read TGTGCCAGCAGCCTCCGACAGGGGGCTGGTCAGCCCCAGCATTTT. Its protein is CASSLRQGAGQPQHF.

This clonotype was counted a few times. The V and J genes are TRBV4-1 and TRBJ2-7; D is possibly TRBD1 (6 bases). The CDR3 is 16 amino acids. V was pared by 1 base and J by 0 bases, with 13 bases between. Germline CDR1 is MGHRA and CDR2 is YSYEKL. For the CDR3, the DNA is TGCGCCAGCAGCCAAGTATGGGGGCTTAACTCCTACGAGCAGTACTTC. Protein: CASSQVWGLNSYEQYF.

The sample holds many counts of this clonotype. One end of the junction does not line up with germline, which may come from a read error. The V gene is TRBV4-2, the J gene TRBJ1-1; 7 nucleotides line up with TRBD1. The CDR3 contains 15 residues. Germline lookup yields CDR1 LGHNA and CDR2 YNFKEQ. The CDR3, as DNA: TGTACCAGCAGCCAGGACCAGACAGGGCACACTGAAGCTTTCTTT. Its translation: CTSSQDQTGHTEAFF.

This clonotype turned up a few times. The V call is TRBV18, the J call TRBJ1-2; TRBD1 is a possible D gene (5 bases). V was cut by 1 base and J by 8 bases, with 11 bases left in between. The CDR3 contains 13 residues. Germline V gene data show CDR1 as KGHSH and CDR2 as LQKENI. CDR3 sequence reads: CASSPRQRDGYTF. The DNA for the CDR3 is TGTGCCAGCTCACCACGGCAAAGGGACGGCTACACCTTC.

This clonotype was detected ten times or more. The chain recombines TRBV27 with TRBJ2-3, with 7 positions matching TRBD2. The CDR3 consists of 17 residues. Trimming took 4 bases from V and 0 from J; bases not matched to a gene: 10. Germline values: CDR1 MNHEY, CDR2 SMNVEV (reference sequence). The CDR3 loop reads CASSSQLSSGSTDTQYF. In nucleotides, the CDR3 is TGTGCCAGCAGTTCCCAACTATCTAGCGGCAGCACAGATACGCAGTATTTT.